The clone carrying this T cell receptor beta chain was observed a single time. This specimen belongs to a study of CD8 T cells in Susac syndrome. About the study: Among the Susac syndrome patients sequenced, about 6 had active disease and roughly eight were in remission.

The authors reverse transcribed roughly 0.5 to 1 ug RNA with random hexamers. One entry per CDR3 protein results from TCRdb running MiXCR on the immunoSEQ multiplex PCR reads. The repertoire includes more than 110,000 distinct CDR3 sequences, approximately 95% of them detected once, and 0.14% sits in the top ten. The CDR3 has 11 residues. V trimming: 6 bases; J trimming: 7 bases; junction bases outside the gene matches: 3. Looked up from germline, CDR1 is GTSNPN and CDR2 is SVGIG (reference sequence). The specimen was CD4+ T cells from PBMCs. The receptor's source is a human donor with Susac syndrome. The chain links TRBV30 to TRBJ1-2; 9 nucleotides line up with TRBD1. The CDR3 sequence: CACTGGSGYTF. For the CDR3, the DNA is TGTGCCTGTACAGGGGGCAGTGGCTACACCTTC.